The source of this T cell receptor beta chain is a study of blood T cell repertoires in COVID-19. CDR3 length: 13 amino acids. The V gene lost 0 bases and the J gene lost 0 bases, with 3 bases spanning the gap. Germline V gene lookup returns CDR1 SGHNT and CDR2 YYREEE (reference sequence). Here immunoSEQ multiplex PCR was the method, and the copy in TCRdb shows in-frame clones only, minus some. The sample includes 230,000 or so clones, roughly 80% of them seen just once. V usage is TRBV5-4 and J usage is TRBJ2-5; no firm D call. This receptor was identified in a human donor in a cohort sampled during active COVID-19. The sequencing input was peripheral blood. Here the CDR3 reads CASSLAHQETQYF. CDR3 nucleotide sequence: TGTGCCAGCAGCTTGGCTCACCAAGAGACCCAGTACTTC.